These T cell receptor beta chains were read from a single sample in a study of graft-versus-host responses after intestinal transplantation. Only in-frame clones appear in the TCRdb table, and some are missing; sequencing was by immunoSEQ multiplex PCR. This table holds 96,000 or so clones, approximately 90% found once. For these receptors, no antigen is known. The specimen was unstimulated CD4+ T cells sorted from spleen or lymph node cells, collected before intestinal transplant. Receptors were obtained from a human donor who received an intestinal transplant. The CDR3 runs from the conserved cysteine through the conserved F or W. Clone size is not always given. Where it is, it says once, few, many or a class for expanded clones.

CAWSVNSPTRREKLFF | TRBV30 | 16 | -
CASSLGTEGNTIYF | TRBV5-1 | 14 | -
CASRGQVNTEAFF | TRBV2 | 13 | -
CASSLGGTGPYEQYF | TRBV5-1 | 15 | -
CASSLVSIPLSYNEQFF | TRBV11-2 | 17 | -
CASTDRGSEAFF | TRBV2 | 12 | few
CASSSLQGWYTEAFF | TRBV5-4 | 15 | -
CASSLWTSGSVNEQFF | TRBV27 | 16 | -
CASRFTGYSGANVLTF | TRBV19 | 16 | -
CASSWEVASNSPLHF | TRBV7-2 | 15 | few
CASSHTGQADTQYF | TRBV6-1 | 14 | -
CASSFFPTPNTEAFF | TRBV27 | 15 | -
CASTSMVTGVGQPQHF | TRBV28 | 16 | once
CASSMGLAGRGGELFF | TRBV19 | 16 | -
CASSRQGGDEQFF | TRBV5-1 | 13 | -
CASSPPPGDIYGYTF | TRBV18 | 15 | -
CASSLGNGEAFF | TRBV13 | 12 | -